These T cell receptor beta chains were read from a single sample in a study of molecular identifiers for immune sequencing clone quantification. TCRdb independently ran MiXCR on the PCR reads; one entry per CDR3 protein. The data show about 640,000 distinct CDR3 sequences, just under 20% seen once. Sequenced input: naive CD8+ T cells from blood, with Jurkat cell RNA spiked in. The receptors derive from a human donor in good health. Some libraries in this study had Jurkat cell RNA spiked in. Each CDR3 is given with its conserved first and last residue. The D gene is left open where the match is weak. A clone size is listed for some rows: how often the clone was seen (once, few, many), or a class if it is expanded.

CDR3: CASSPSGSSYNEQSF
DNA: TGTGCCAGCAGTCCTAGCGGAAGCTCCTACAATGAGCAGTCCTTC
V: TRBV12-3/TRBV12-4
J: TRBJ2-1
size: .
D: TRBD2

CDR3: CASSNIAGVTDTQYF
DNA: TGTGCCAGTAGTAATATAGCGGGAGTGACAGATACGCAGTATTTT
V: TRBV19
J: TRBJ2-3
size: few
D: TRBD2

CDR3: CASSRTNRGHEQYF
DNA: TGTGCCAGCAGCCGCACCAACAGGGGCCACGAGCAGTACTTC
V: TRBV7-8
J: TRBJ2-7
size: many
D: TRBD1

CDR3: CASSPTTGPYQPQHF
DNA: TGTGCCAGCAGCCCCACGACAGGGCCTTATCAGCCCCAGCATTTT
V: TRBV7-2
J: TRBJ1-5
size: many
D: TRBD1

CDR3: CAWSVLRSSYEQYF
DNA: TGTGCCTGGAGTGTACTCAGGTCTTCCTACGAGCAGTACTTC
V: TRBV30
J: TRBJ2-7
size: many
D: .

CDR3: CSVEVAGGHEQFF
DNA: TGCAGCGTTGAGGTAGCGGGGGGGCATGAGCAGTTCTTC
V: TRBV29-1
J: TRBJ2-1
size: many
D: TRBD2

CDR3: CASSVTGFDEQYF
DNA: TGTGCCAGCAGCGTAACAGGGTTCGACGAGCAGTACTTC
V: TRBV9
J: TRBJ2-7
size: .
D: .

CDR3: CASSPDGLSGNTIYF
DNA: TGTGCCAGCAGCCCTGACGGCCTCTCTGGAAACACCATATATTTT
V: TRBV7-3
J: TRBJ1-3
size: many
D: .

CDR3: CASTFAGNTIYF
DNA: TGTGCCAGCACCTTTGCTGGAAACACCATATATTTT
V: TRBV11-2
J: TRBJ1-3
size: many
D: .

CDR3: CAWSSGTYEQYF
DNA: TGTGCCTGGAGTTCGGGAACCTACGAGCAGTACTTC
V: TRBV30
J: TRBJ2-7
size: many
D: .

CDR3: CASSPRGPRYEQYF
DNA: TGTGCCAGCAGTCCAAGGGGGCCCCGCTACGAGCAGTACTTC
V: TRBV27
J: TRBJ2-7
size: few
D: TRBD1

CDR3: CASSPGGAGEQYF
DNA: TGTGCCAGCAGCCCAGGGGGCGCGGGGGAGCAGTACTTC
V: TRBV7-9
J: TRBJ2-7
size: .
D: TRBD1

CDR3: CASSQAGGREQYF
DNA: TGCGCCAGCAGCCAAGCGGGGGGGCGCGAGCAGTACTTC
V: TRBV4-1
J: TRBJ2-7
size: many
D: TRBD2

CDR3: CASSVDEGFGSPLHF
DNA: TGTGCCAGCAGCGTAGATGAGGGATTCGGATCACCCCTCCACTTT
V: TRBV9
J: TRBJ1-6
size: many
D: .

CDR3: CASSVWDTSTDTQYF
DNA: TGTGCCAGCAGTGTTTGGGATACTAGCACAGATACGCAGTATTTT
V: TRBV7-9
J: TRBJ2-3
size: many
D: .

CDR3: CSVEGWRGGYEQYF
DNA: TGCAGCGTTGAAGGTTGGAGGGGGGGCTACGAGCAGTACTTC
V: TRBV29-1
J: TRBJ2-7
size: many
D: .

CDR3: CASSSPNMGPDQETQYF
DNA: TGTGCCAGCAGCTCCCCCAATATGGGCCCCGACCAAGAGACCCAGTACTTC
V: TRBV7-9
J: TRBJ2-5
size: many
D: .

CDR3: CASSYGQGVGYTF
DNA: TGTGCCAGCTCATATGGACAGGGAGTTGGCTACACCTTC
V: TRBV18
J: TRBJ1-2
size: many
D: TRBD1

CDR3: CASSQEGQETQYF
DNA: TGTGCCAGCAGCCAAGAAGGCCAAGAGACCCAGTACTTC
V: TRBV4-2
J: TRBJ2-5
size: .
D: .

CDR3: CASSQLQVSVPYEQYF
DNA: TGTGCCAGCAGCCAACTACAGGTTTCGGTCCCCTACGAGCAGTACTTC
V: TRBV27
J: TRBJ2-7
size: many
D: .

CDR3: CASSQTSADYEQYF
DNA: TGCGCCAGCAGCCAAACTAGCGCAGACTACGAGCAGTACTTC
V: TRBV4-3
J: TRBJ2-7
size: many
D: TRBD2

CDR3: CSARGPTSGPTYEQYF
DNA: TGCAGTGCTAGGGGTCCCACTAGCGGGCCTACCTACGAGCAGTACTTC
V: TRBV20-1
J: TRBJ2-7
size: many
D: TRBD2

CDR3: CASSQDCSGRNQPQHF
DNA: TGTGCCAGCAGCCAAGATTGTAGCGGGCGCAATCAGCCCCAGCATTTT
V: TRBV3-2
J: TRBJ1-5
size: many
D: .

CDR3: CSANPTGALGINIQYF
DNA: TGCAGTGCTAACCCGACAGGGGCCCTGGGCATAAACATTCAGTACTTC
V: TRBV20-1
J: TRBJ2-4
size: many
D: TRBD1

CDR3: CASSQSWTGDNGYTF
DNA: TGTGCCAGCAGCCAATCCTGGACAGGAGATAATGGCTACACCTTC
V: TRBV6-2/TRBV6-3
J: TRBJ1-2
size: many
D: TRBD1

CDR3: CASSSLGPEAFF
DNA: TGTGCCAGCAGCTCCTTGGGTCCAGAAGCTTTCTTT
V: TRBV11-2
J: TRBJ1-1
size: many
D: .

CDR3: CASSPDPGKSYEQYF
DNA: TGCGCCAGCAGCCCTGATCCCGGAAAATCCTACGAGCAGTACTTC
V: TRBV4-3
J: TRBJ2-7
size: .
D: .

CDR3: CASSQEHPVSTEAFF
DNA: TGCGCCAGCAGCCAAGAGCATCCGGTATCCACTGAAGCTTTCTTT
V: TRBV4-1
J: TRBJ1-1
size: many
D: .

CDR3: CTSSPQVMTGLGYTF
DNA: TGCACCAGCAGCCCTCAAGTAATGACAGGGCTTGGCTACACCTTC
V: TRBV4-3
J: TRBJ1-2
size: .
D: TRBD1

CDR3: CASSPLQGMNTEAFF
DNA: TGTGCCAGCAGTCCCCTCCAGGGTATGAACACTGAAGCTTTCTTT
V: TRBV28
J: TRBJ1-1
size: many
D: .

CDR3: CASSLGHQPQHF
DNA: TGTGCCAGCAGCCTAGGGCATCAGCCCCAGCATTTT
V: TRBV28
J: TRBJ1-5
size: many
D: .

CDR3: CASSEGSGFNQPQHF
DNA: TGTGCCAGCAGTGAGGGGTCCGGATTCAATCAGCCCCAGCATTTT
V: TRBV2
J: TRBJ1-5
size: .
D: .

CDR3: CSVEEAGTGELFF
DNA: TGCAGCGTTGAAGAAGCGGGAACCGGGGAGCTGTTTTTT
V: TRBV29-1
J: TRBJ2-2
size: many
D: TRBD2

CDR3: CASSLDGVLEQYF
DNA: TGTGCCAGCAGCTTAGACGGGGTACTCGAGCAGTACTTC
V: TRBV7-9
J: TRBJ2-7
size: many
D: .

CDR3: CASSPSQGMDYEQYF
DNA: TGCGCCAGCAGCCCCTCACAGGGGATGGACTACGAGCAGTACTTC
V: TRBV5-1
J: TRBJ2-7
size: .
D: TRBD1